This is a list of T cell receptor beta chains from one sample in a study of shared clonotypes between healthy human individuals. The data were produced by immunoSEQ multiplex PCR, yet TCRdb's version contains in-frame clones alone and is incomplete. This sample has some 500,000 clones; about 96% occur once, and the top ten carry 0.055% to 0.075%. The sequenced sample consisted of naive CD4+ T cells sorted from blood. The receptors come from a woman under 40 in good health. Each CDR3 is given without its conserved first and last residue. The order of the fields is J gene, V gene, D gene, CDR3 protein. A D gene is named only where the DNA matches it firmly.

J gene: TRBJ2-7
V gene: TRBV11-2
D gene: .
CDR3 protein: ASSLAYEQY

J gene: TRBJ1-2
V gene: TRBV12-5
D gene: .
CDR3 protein: ASGLPRGADYGYT

J gene: TRBJ2-3
V gene: TRBV5-6
D gene: TRBD2
CDR3 protein: ASSPSALAGDTQY

J gene: TRBJ2-3
V gene: TRBV5-1
D gene: .
CDR3 protein: ASSLLGHANTDTQY

J gene: TRBJ1-1
V gene: TRBV28
D gene: .
CDR3 protein: ASSSAGGMNTEAF

J gene: TRBJ1-1
V gene: TRBV10-2
D gene: .
CDR3 protein: ASSDGGRAHTEAF

J gene: TRBJ2-3
V gene: TRBV23-1
D gene: .
CDR3 protein: ASSQSKGADTQY

J gene: TRBJ2-6
V gene: TRBV27
D gene: TRBD1
CDR3 protein: ASSSTGGTGSGANVLT

J gene: TRBJ2-1
V gene: TRBV28
D gene: TRBD2
CDR3 protein: ASSAHSGSSGEQF

J gene: TRBJ2-7
V gene: TRBV19
D gene: TRBD1
CDR3 protein: ASSRRMRGQGAWVDYEQY

J gene: TRBJ2-7
V gene: TRBV27
D gene: .
CDR3 protein: ASSLLPARSSYEQY

J gene: TRBJ2-6
V gene: TRBV18
D gene: .
CDR3 protein: ASSPRTRRDPGANVLT

J gene: TRBJ1-3
V gene: TRBV11-2
D gene: .
CDR3 protein: ASSLERSGGNTIY

J gene: .
V gene: TRBV2
D gene: TRBD2
CDR3 protein: ASRVAGDYEQY

J gene: TRBJ2-1
V gene: TRBV2
D gene: .
CDR3 protein: ASSGQGYNEQF

J gene: TRBJ2-6
V gene: TRBV5-4
D gene: TRBD2
CDR3 protein: ASSFLGLADISGANVLT

J gene: TRBJ2-1
V gene: TRBV5-4
D gene: TRBD1
CDR3 protein: ASSRGQGSYNEQF

J gene: TRBJ1-2
V gene: TRBV28
D gene: TRBD1
CDR3 protein: ASSSGTGNYGYT

J gene: TRBJ2-3
V gene: TRBV12-5
D gene: .
CDR3 protein: ASGLPVPLAASTDTQY

J gene: TRBJ2-2
V gene: TRBV5-4
D gene: .
CDR3 protein: ASSPRGRAYTGELF

J gene: TRBJ2-3
V gene: TRBV25-1
D gene: .
CDR3 protein: ASSDSGTDTQY

J gene: TRBJ1-1
V gene: TRBV10-3
D gene: TRBD1
CDR3 protein: AIRGQGPNTEAF

J gene: TRBJ2-7
V gene: TRBV6-5
D gene: TRBD2
CDR3 protein: ASSYSGTTEQY

J gene: TRBJ1-3
V gene: TRBV28
D gene: .
CDR3 protein: ASSLYPGPGNTIY

J gene: TRBJ2-1
V gene: TRBV2
D gene: TRBD2
CDR3 protein: ASSVRSGSIGSYNEQF

J gene: TRBJ2-7
V gene: TRBV5-1
D gene: TRBD2
CDR3 protein: ASSLEPGRAWYEQY

J gene: TRBJ1-5
V gene: TRBV23-1
D gene: TRBD1
CDR3 protein: ASSQFNRGPDQPQH

J gene: TRBJ1-1
V gene: TRBV4-1
D gene: .
CDR3 protein: ASSQIWGNTEAF

J gene: TRBJ2-5
V gene: TRBV30
D gene: .
CDR3 protein: AWTRGAAETQY

J gene: TRBJ2-1
V gene: TRBV7-3
D gene: TRBD2
CDR3 protein: ASSFTGGTYNEQF

J gene: TRBJ2-3
V gene: TRBV7-6
D gene: .
CDR3 protein: ASSHSGTSTDTQY

J gene: TRBJ2-5
V gene: TRBV4-1
D gene: .
CDR3 protein: ASSPRFGSGETQY

J gene: TRBJ2-7
V gene: TRBV27
D gene: TRBD2
CDR3 protein: ASSPLGRERTYEQY

J gene: TRBJ2-3
V gene: TRBV30
D gene: TRBD2
CDR3 protein: AWSGGEGTDTQY

J gene: TRBJ1-1
V gene: TRBV20-1
D gene: .
CDR3 protein: SAAGDTEAF

J gene: TRBJ2-5
V gene: TRBV4-1
D gene: .
CDR3 protein: ASTLGPREETQY

J gene: TRBJ2-1
V gene: TRBV2
D gene: .
CDR3 protein: ASMFRGISYNEQF

J gene: TRBJ1-5
V gene: TRBV19
D gene: .
CDR3 protein: ASSIPLRGVPYSNQPQH

J gene: TRBJ2-3
V gene: TRBV28
D gene: TRBD1
CDR3 protein: ASSLPPGQGHVDTQY

J gene: TRBJ2-1
V gene: TRBV19
D gene: .
CDR3 protein: ASSIDPPGAYNEQF

J gene: TRBJ2-3
V gene: TRBV11-2
D gene: .
CDR3 protein: ASQTSHGTDTQY

J gene: TRBJ2-6
V gene: TRBV5-6
D gene: .
CDR3 protein: ASTPRLGANVLT